This entry describes one T cell receptor (beta chain). The antigen remains unidentified. This entry comes from a study of PD-1 blockade in classical Hodgkin lymphoma. Some clones are missing from TCRdb's copy, which holds only in-frame ones; the method was immunoSEQ multiplex PCR. This table has more than 15,000 clones, roughly 90% appearing once. Regarding the study as a whole: Factors driving the repertoire differences, possibly disease activity or prior therapy, remain undefined. Newly diagnosed patients were reported to start with lower TCR diversity than healthy donors.

Noted time point: newly diagnosed, previously untreated cHL patient sample. Using magnetic negative selection, the CD4+ T cells were separated out of thawed PBMCs. Serving as comparison were PBMCs from newly diagnosed, untreated classical Hodgkin lymphoma, which were sequenced alongside the relapsed/refractory trial patients. Germline V gene sequence: CDR1 MGHDK, CDR2 SYGVNS. J gave up 7 bases and V 3 bases, and 9 bases lay outside the gene matches. The CDR3 consists of 15 residues. This receptor was obtained from a human donor with classical Hodgkin lymphoma. The J gene is TRBJ2-1, the V gene TRBV25-1; 7 nucleotides line up with TRBD1. Sequencing used CD4+ T cells from blood. This CDR3 is CASSDSGQVKNEQFF. The DNA for the CDR3 is TGTGCCAGCAGTGATTCCGGACAGGTTAAGAATGAGCAGTTCTTC. Drawing the rest from reference TRBV25-1 and TRBJ2-1, the complete variable domain is EADIYQTPRYLVIGTGKKITLECSQTMGHDKMYWYQQDPGMELHLIHYSYGVNSTEKGDLSSESTVSRIRTEHFPLTLESARPSHTSQYLCASSDSGQVKNEQFFGPGTRLTVL.